The rows below give T cell receptor beta chains drawn from one sample of a study of T cell responses to AZD1222 COVID-19 vaccine. Assay used: immunoSEQ multiplex PCR; TCRdb lists only in-frame clones, some missing. The data hold roughly 150,000 clones, with roughly nine tenths observed a single time. The sequenced sample was peripheral blood, obtained on day 0 of AZD1222 vaccination. Receptors originate from an adult in good health. Both conserved end residues are part of each CDR3. The D gene is left open where the match is weak. A clone size is listed for some rows: how often the clone was seen (once, few, many), or a class if it is expanded.

TRBJ2-7 | TRBD2 | - | TRBV4-2 | CASSPSTSGRKYEQYF | TGTGCCAGCAGCCCATCGACTAGCGGGAGAAAGTATGAGCAGTACTTC
TRBJ1-1 | - | - | TRBV19 | CATRTGFEAFF | TGTGCCACCCGTACAGGATTCGAAGCTTTCTTT
TRBJ2-7 | TRBD2 | - | TRBV24-1 | CATSDDGLAGGLQYF | TGTGCCACCAGTGACGATGGACTAGCGGGAGGACTCCAGTACTTC
TRBJ1-4 | - | - | TRBV3-1/TRBV3-2 | CASSPAGVFKRTNEKLFF | TGTGCCAGCAGCCCCGCCGGGGTCTTTAAGCGGACTAATGAAAAACTGTTTTTT
TRBJ2-1 | - | many | TRBV9 | CASSVEATSAYNEQFF | TGTGCCAGCAGCGTAGAGGCCACCTCGGCCTACAATGAGCAGTTCTTC
TRBJ2-7 | TRBD2 | once | TRBV7-9 | CASSPGLAGDFYEQYF | TGTGCCAGCAGCCCGGGACTAGCGGGAGATTTTTACGAGCAGTACTTC
TRBJ2-5 | - | - | TRBV20-1 | CSAKRGETQYF | TGCAGTGCAAAGAGGGGGGAGACCCAGTACTTC
TRBJ1-1 | - | - | TRBV25-1 | CASSETGGGTEAFF | TGTGCCAGCAGTGAAACGGGGGGGGGCACTGAAGCTTTCTTT
TRBJ1-2 | - | - | TRBV10-2 | CASRPNDGYGYTF | TGCGCCAGCAGACCTAACGACGGCTATGGCTACACCTTC
TRBJ2-1 | - | - | TRBV6-2/TRBV6-3 | CASSYRERYNEQFF | TGTGCCAGCAGTTATCGGGAACGATACAATGAGCAGTTCTTC
TRBJ1-2 | - | - | TRBV28 | CASRTGTRANYGYTF | TGTGCCAGCAGGACCGGGACTAGAGCTAACTATGGCTACACCTTC
TRBJ1-2 | - | - | TRBV19 | CATARAQTGSYGYTF | TGTGCCACCGCCCGGGCTCAAACTGGGTCATATGGCTACACCTTC
TRBJ2-1 | - | - | TRBV24-1 | CATSDFGRKAYNEQFF | TGTGCCACCAGTGATTTTGGCAGGAAAGCTTACAATGAGCAGTTCTTC
TRBJ1-4 | - | - | TRBV19 | CASSIRRMNEKLFF | TGTGCCAGTAGTATCCGGCGGATGAATGAAAAACTGTTTTTT
TRBJ2-1 | - | - | TRBV7-8 | CASSYRPDRAYNEQFF | TGTGCCAGCAGCTATCGCCCGGACAGAGCCTACAATGAGCAGTTCTTC
TRBJ1-2 | - | - | TRBV24-1 | CATTPQAPNYGYTF | TGTGCCACCACTCCTCAGGCGCCTAACTATGGCTACACCTTC
TRBJ1-2 | TRBD1 | - | TRBV19 | CASQPATGRYGYTF | TGTGCCAGCCAACCCGCGACAGGGCGCTATGGCTACACCTTC
TRBJ1-2 | TRBD1 | - | TRBV7-3 | CASSLRPGQGSYTF | TGTGCCAGCAGCTTACGGCCGGGACAGGGTTCCTACACCTTC
TRBJ2-7 | - | few | TRBV11-2 | CASSLVGIEQYF | TGTGCCAGCAGCTTAGTAGGGATCGAGCAGTACTTC
TRBJ2-7 | - | - | TRBV15 | CATSRGPREGHYEQYF | TGTGCCACCAGCAGAGGACCGCGAGAAGGACATTACGAGCAGTACTTC
TRBJ1-5 | - | - | TRBV7-9 | CASSSSQGGSNQPQHF | TGTGCCAGCAGCTCTAGTCAGGGTGGAAGCAATCAGCCCCAGCATTTT
TRBJ2-1 | TRBD2 | - | TRBV11-2 | CASSFYPFGTSLFGEQFF | TGTGCCAGCAGCTTCTACCCGTTCGGGACTAGTCTATTCGGTGAGCAGTTCTTC
TRBJ2-5 | - | - | TRBV4-3 | CASSQDHPSQETQYF | TGCGCCAGCAGCCAAGATCATCCCAGCCAAGAGACCCAGTACTTC
TRBJ1-4 | - | - | TRBV27 | CASSLGIYNEKLFF | TGTGCCAGCAGTTTAGGGATTTATAATGAAAAACTGTTTTTT
TRBJ2-5 | - | - | TRBV27 | CASSPTDPWGKTQYF | TGTGCCAGCAGTCCAACGGACCCTTGGGGCAAGACCCAGTACTTC
TRBJ2-7 | - | once | TRBV30 | CAWSVRTSGYPYEQYF | TGTGCCTGGAGTGTAAGAACGAGCGGGTACCCCTACGAGCAGTACTTC
TRBJ2-2 | - | - | TRBV19 | CASSRQGNTGELFF | TGTGCCAGTAGTCGGCAGGGGAACACCGGGGAGCTGTTTTTT
TRBJ2-7 | TRBD1 | - | TRBV18 | CASSGTGTGVNLEQYF | TGTGCCAGCTCCGGAACCGGGACAGGGGTGAACCTCGAGCAGTACTTC
TRBJ2-6 | - | - | TRBV6-1 | CASSEGQSGANVLTF | TGTGCCAGCAGTGAAGGGCAGTCCGGGGCCAACGTCCTGACTTTC
TRBJ2-1 | TRBD2 | - | TRBV5-1 | CASDRTVSGRGDEQFF | TGCGCCAGCGATAGGACAGTTAGCGGGAGAGGAGATGAGCAGTTCTTC
TRBJ1-4 | - | - | TRBV5-6 | CASSFRVATNEKLFF | TGTGCCAGCAGCTTCAGGGTTGCAACTAATGAAAAACTGTTTTTT
TRBJ1-5 | - | - | TRBV6-5 | CASSWGRGASNQPQHF | TGTGCCAGCAGTTGGGGTAGAGGAGCCAGCAATCAGCCCCAGCATTTT
TRBJ1-1 | - | - | TRBV20-1 | CSASQDLNTEAFF | TGCAGTGCTAGTCAGGACTTGAACACTGAAGCTTTCTTT
TRBJ1-3 | - | - | TRBV9 | CASRPEAGNTIYF | TGTGCCAGCAGACCCGAGGCTGGAAACACCATATATTTT
TRBJ2-2 | - | few | TRBV24-1 | CATSDATGSSGELFF | TGTGCCACCAGTGATGCTACAGGTTCATCCGGGGAGCTGTTTTTT
TRBJ2-2 | - | once | TRBV25-1 | CASSESGAPNTGELFF | TGTGCCAGCAGTGAATCAGGGGCGCCGAACACCGGGGAGCTGTTTTTT
TRBJ1-5 | - | - | TRBV2 | CASSRLTNSNQPQHF | TGTGCCAGCAGTAGGCTTACTAATAGCAATCAGCCCCAGCATTTT
TRBJ2-1 | - | - | TRBV11-3 | CASSLTAYNEQFF | TGTGCCAGCAGCTTGACAGCCTACAATGAGCAGTTCTTC
TRBJ2-1 | - | - | TRBV5-4 | CASSSKTAPYNEQFF | TGTGCCAGCAGCTCGAAGACAGCGCCCTACAATGAGCAGTTCTTC
TRBJ2-2 | - | - | TRBV5-1 | CASTAGIGDGELFF | TGCGCCAGCACGGCGGGTATAGGGGACGGGGAGCTGTTTTTT
TRBJ1-1 | - | - | TRBV30 | CAWRDTLNTEAFF | TGTGCCTGGCGGGACACCTTAAACACTGAAGCTTTCTTT
TRBJ1-6 | TRBD1 | once | TRBV28 | CASSLGQVLSGSPLHF | TGTGCCAGCAGTTTAGGACAGGTTCTTTCAGGCTCACCCCTCCACTTT
TRBJ1-2 | - | - | TRBV4-1 | CASSQVDRRGGGYTF | TGCGCCAGCAGCCAAGTAGACAGGAGGGGCGGTGGCTACACCTTC
TRBJ2-1 | TRBD2 | - | TRBV9 | CASSAGLAGGEEQFF | TGTGCCAGCAGCGCGGGACTAGCGGGAGGGGAAGAGCAGTTCTTC
TRBJ2-1 | TRBD2 | - | TRBV7-3 | CASSSSGPSYNEQFF | TGTGCCAGCAGCTCTAGCGGGCCGTCCTACAATGAGCAGTTCTTC